The clone carrying this T cell receptor beta chain has more than one count but fewer than ten. As yet, its antigen is unknown. These data belong to a study of post-analysis software for immune sequencing data. At the level of the study: Progressive-relapsing, secondary progressive and relapsing-remitting multiple sclerosis were among the disease courses included. Regarding the study as a whole: Controls' normalized Chao1 diversity significantly exceeded that of multiple sclerosis patients.

The library was made from cDNA and included unique molecular identifiers. Each batch of about 0.95 to 11 million T cells produced around 460,000 cDNA molecules. MiXCR, run by TCRdb on the PCR reads, gives a single entry per CDR3 protein. Among about 540,000 distinct CDR3 sequences listed, roughly 34% were seen once. Sequencing was carried out using blood. This clonotype originated in a girl aged 2 to 17 with multiple sclerosis.

This CDR3 is CASSLGTGWETQYF. CDR3 DNA: TGTGCCAGCAGCCTAGGGACAGGGTGGGAGACCCAGTACTTC. V gene TRBV7-6 combines with J gene TRBJ2-5; 9 bases line up with TRBD1. CDR1 is SGHVS and CDR2 is FNYEAQ in the germline V gene. V lost 5 bases and J lost 5; bases outside the gene matches: 6. This CDR3 has 14 amino acids.